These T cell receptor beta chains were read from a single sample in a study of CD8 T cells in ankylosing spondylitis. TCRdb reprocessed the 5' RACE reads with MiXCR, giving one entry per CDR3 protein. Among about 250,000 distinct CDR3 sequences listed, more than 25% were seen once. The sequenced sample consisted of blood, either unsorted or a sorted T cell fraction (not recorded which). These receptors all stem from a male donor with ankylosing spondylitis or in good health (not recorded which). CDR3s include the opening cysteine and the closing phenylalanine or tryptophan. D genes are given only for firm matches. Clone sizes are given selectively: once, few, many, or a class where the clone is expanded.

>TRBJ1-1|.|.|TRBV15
CATSRDKGMNTEAFF
TGTGCCACCAGCAGAGATAAGGGGATGAACACTGAAGCTTTCTTT
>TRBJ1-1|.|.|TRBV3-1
CASSQTGGEAFF
TGTGCCAGCAGCCAAACAGGTGGTGAAGCTTTCTTT
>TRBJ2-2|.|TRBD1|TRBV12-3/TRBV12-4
CASKRDRAAGELFF
TGTGCCAGCAAGAGAGACAGGGCTGCCGGGGAGCTGTTTTTT
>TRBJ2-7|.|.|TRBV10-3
CAISDSQGSREQYF
TGTGCCATCAGTGATTCTCAGGGGTCGAGGGAGCAGTACTTC
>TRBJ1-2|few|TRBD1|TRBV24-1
CATSDSGTGADNYGYTF
TGTGCCACCAGTGACTCCGGGACAGGGGCCGATAACTATGGCTACACCTTC
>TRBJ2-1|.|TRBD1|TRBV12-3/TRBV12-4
CASRDRLGNEQFF
TGTGCCAGCAGGGACAGGCTCGGCAATGAGCAGTTCTTC
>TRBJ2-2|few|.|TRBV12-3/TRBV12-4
CASSQDSGELFF
TGTGCCAGCAGTCAGGACAGCGGGGAGCTGTTTTTT
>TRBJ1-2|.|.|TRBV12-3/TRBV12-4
CASSFRPRNGYTF
TGTGCCAGCAGTTTCCGGCCCAGGAATGGCTACACCTTC
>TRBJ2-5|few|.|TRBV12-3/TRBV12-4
CASGALETQYF
TGTGCCAGCGGGGCCCTGGAGACCCAGTACTTC
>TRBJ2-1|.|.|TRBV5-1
CASSLTKSSYNEQFF
TGCGCCAGCAGCTTGACGAAAAGCTCCTACAATGAGCAGTTCTTC
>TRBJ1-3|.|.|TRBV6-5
CASSYSLGSSGNTIYF
TGTGCCAGCAGTTACTCGCTCGGCAGCTCTGGAAACACCATATATTTT
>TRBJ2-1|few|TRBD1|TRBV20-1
CSASEGAGTYNEQFF
TGCAGTGCTTCAGAGGGGGCAGGGACATACAATGAGCAGTTCTTC
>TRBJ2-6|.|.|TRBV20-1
CSARDRLSGANVLTF
TGCAGTGCTAGAGATCGTCTTTCTGGGGCCAACGTCCTGACTTTC
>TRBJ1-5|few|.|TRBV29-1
CSVALLPNQPQHF
TGCAGCGTCGCCCTACTCCCCAATCAGCCCCAGCATTTT
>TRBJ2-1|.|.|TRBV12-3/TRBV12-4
CASRPTGTLYNEQFF
TGTGCCAGCAGGCCTACCGGGACCCTTTACAATGAGCAGTTCTTC
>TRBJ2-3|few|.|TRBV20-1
CSAPLENTDTQYF
TGCAGTGCTCCCCTTGAAAACACAGATACGCAGTATTTT
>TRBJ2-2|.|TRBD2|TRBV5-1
CASRIGLVLNTGELFF
TGCGCCAGCAGAATCGGACTAGTCCTGAACACCGGGGAGCTGTTTTTT
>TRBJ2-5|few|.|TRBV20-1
CSASQVVGQETQYF
TGCAGTGCTAGCCAGGTAGTGGGACAAGAGACCCAGTACTTC
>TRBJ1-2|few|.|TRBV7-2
CASSLDLPYYTF
TGTGCCAGCAGCTTAGATCTTCCGTACTACACCTTC
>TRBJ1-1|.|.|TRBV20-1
CSAPPDLGIEAFF
TGCAGTGCTCCCCCGGACCTGGGGATTGAAGCTTTCTTT
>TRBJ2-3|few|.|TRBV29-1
CSVEQGSTDTQYF
TGCAGCGTTGAACAGGGTAGCACAGATACGCAGTATTTT
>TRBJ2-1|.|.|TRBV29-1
CSVAVSPDFPYNEQFF
TGCAGCGTTGCGGTCAGTCCGGATTTCCCCTACAATGAGCAGTTCTTC
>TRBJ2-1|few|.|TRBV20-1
CSARAIRGYNEQFF
TGCAGTGCTAGAGCAATACGGGGATACAATGAGCAGTTCTTC
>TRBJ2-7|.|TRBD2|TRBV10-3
CAISDREGNYEQYF
TGTGCCATCAGTGACAGGGAGGGAAATTACGAGCAGTACTTC
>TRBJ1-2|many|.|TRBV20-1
CSARDFPRDGYTF
TGCAGTGCTAGAGATTTCCCCAGGGATGGCTACACCTTC
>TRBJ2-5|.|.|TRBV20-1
CSARDWYNQETQYF
TGCAGTGCTAGAGATTGGTACAACCAAGAGACCCAGTACTTC
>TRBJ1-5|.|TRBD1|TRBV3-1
CASRAGQGPSPPQHF
TGTGCCAGCAGGGCGGGACAGGGGCCTTCCCCGCCCCAGCATTTT
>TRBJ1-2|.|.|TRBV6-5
CASSSGINYGYTF
TGTGCCAGCAGTTCCGGGATTAACTATGGCTACACCTTC
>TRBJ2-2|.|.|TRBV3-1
CASSPSGDVKVFF
TGTGCCAGCAGCCCTTCTGGGGACGTCAAGGTGTTTTTT
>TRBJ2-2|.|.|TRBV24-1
CATLQPNTGELFF
TGTGCCACCCTACAACCGAACACCGGGGAGCTGTTTTTT
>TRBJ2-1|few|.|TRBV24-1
CATSDSLRTADNEQFF
TGTGCCACCAGTGATTCCTTGAGGACGGCAGACAATGAGCAGTTCTTC
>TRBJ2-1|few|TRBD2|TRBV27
CASSDSSGDNEQFF
TGTGCCAGCAGTGACTCTAGCGGGGACAATGAGCAGTTCTTC
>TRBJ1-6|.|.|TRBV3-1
CASKGDLYSPLHF
TGTGCCAGCAAGGGGGATTTGTATTCACCCCTCCACTTT
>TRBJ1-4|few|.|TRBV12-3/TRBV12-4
CASSFEDEKLFF
TGTGCCAGCAGTTTTGAGGACGAAAAACTGTTTTTT
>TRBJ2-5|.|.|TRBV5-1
CASSPGGGQETQYF
TGCGCCAGCAGCCCCGGTGGAGGCCAAGAGACCCAGTACTTC
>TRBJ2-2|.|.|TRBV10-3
CAISTQVSRNTGELFF
TGTGCCATCAGTACACAGGTTTCTCGGAACACCGGGGAGCTGTTTTTT
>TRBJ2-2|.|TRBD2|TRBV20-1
CSAAGLAGALTGELFF
TGCAGTGCTGCGGGACTAGCGGGGGCGCTTACCGGGGAGCTGTTTTTT
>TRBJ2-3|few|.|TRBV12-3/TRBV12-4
CASSGGAIDTQYF
TGTGCCAGCAGTGGGGGGGCGATAGATACGCAGTATTTT
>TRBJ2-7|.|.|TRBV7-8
CASSPQGSGGYEQYF
TGTGCCAGCAGCCCACAGGGGTCGGGAGGCTACGAGCAGTACTTC
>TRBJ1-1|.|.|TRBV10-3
CAISEPGQTNTEAFF
TGTGCCATCAGTGAGCCGGGGCAGACGAACACTGAAGCTTTCTTT
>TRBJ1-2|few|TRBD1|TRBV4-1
CASSQTSRQGAYDGYTF
TGCGCCAGCAGCCAAACATCGCGACAGGGGGCTTACGATGGCTACACCTTC
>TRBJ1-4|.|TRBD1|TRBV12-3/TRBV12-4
CASILGQALNEKLFF
TGTGCCAGCATCCTCGGACAGGCTCTAAATGAAAAACTGTTTTTT
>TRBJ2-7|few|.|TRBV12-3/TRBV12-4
CAIQRRDAGFSEQYF
TGTGCCATTCAGCGGAGGGACGCCGGATTTAGCGAGCAGTACTTC
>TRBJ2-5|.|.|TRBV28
CASSLWGEETQYF
TGTGCCAGCAGTTTATGGGGGGAGGAGACCCAGTACTTC
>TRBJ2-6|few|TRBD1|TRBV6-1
CASSKLTGGRDSGANVLTF
TGTGCCAGCAGTAAATTGACAGGGGGTCGGGACTCTGGGGCCAACGTCCTGACTTTC
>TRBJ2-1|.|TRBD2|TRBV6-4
CASSDSGGGYNEQFF
TGTGCCAGCAGTGACTCTGGCGGGGGATACAATGAGCAGTTCTTC
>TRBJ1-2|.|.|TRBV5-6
CASSSDVNYGDTF
TGTGCCAGCAGCTCTGACGTCAACTATGGCGACACCTTC
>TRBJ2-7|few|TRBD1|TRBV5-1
CASSDLGGQGGFEQYF
TGCGCCAGCAGCGACCTGGGGGGACAGGGAGGGTTCGAGCAGTACTTC
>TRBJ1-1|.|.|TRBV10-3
CAISESSAESFF
TGTGCCATCAGTGAGTCGTCGGCTGAATCTTTCTTT
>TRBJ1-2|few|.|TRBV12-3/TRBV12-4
CASSSSGTPEPYGYTF
TGTGCCAGCAGTTCCTCAGGAACTCCGGAACCCTATGGCTACACCTTC
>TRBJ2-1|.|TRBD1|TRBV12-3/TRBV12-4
CASGTGSQFEQFF
TGTGCCAGCGGGACAGGGTCTCAGTTCGAGCAGTTCTTC
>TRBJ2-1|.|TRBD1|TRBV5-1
CASSFGRGNEQFF
TGCGCCAGCAGCTTCGGCAGGGGGAATGAGCAGTTCTTC
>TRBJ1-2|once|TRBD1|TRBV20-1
CSARDRGQGGNYGYTF
TGCAGTGCTAGAGATCGAGGACAGGGGGGTAACTATGGCTACACCTTC
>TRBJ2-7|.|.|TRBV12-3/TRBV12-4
CASSLAKAEQYF
TGTGCCAGCAGTTTAGCGAAGGCCGAGCAGTACTTC